Listed below are T cell receptor beta chains from one sample, sequenced in a study of human thymus T cells. Produced via immunoSEQ multiplex PCR; TCRdb's table is partial and in-frame only. The sample contains roughly 120,000 clones, around 95% of which appear only once. Material: thymus tissue. The receptor set was obtained from a boy less than two years old with a congenital heart defect but otherwise immunologically healthy. Each CDR3 is given with its conserved first and last residue.

TRBV19 CASSIRGASREQYF
TRBV19 CASSRYFGLAGALGTDTQYF
TRBV28 CASSVRNRTQMIGTEAFF
TRBV25-1 CASSDTVPPGKLFF
TRBV2 CASRYERGGTKNIQYF
TRBV27 CASSAWTGNGYTF
TRBV6-1 CAGGVPGDSSPLHF
TRBV5-1 CASSFSAEKNTEAFF
TRBV5-6 CASSFRRSRVGTEAFF
TRBV28 CASSLWASGGKYNEQFF
TRBV10-1 CASSFSGGDANEQFF
TRBV11-2 CASSLIPGQPSYGYTF
TRBV19 CASSISEGLPYGYTF
TRBV9 CASSPRLAGSSICEQFF
TRBV30 CAWSVGLPGNKEDSPLHF
TRBV4-3 CASSQRPGNTIYF
TRBV5-1 CASSLGLAGADNEQFF
TRBV2 CATAPGGGGGLYQETQYF
TRBV4-3 CASSQEIRETQYF
TRBV27 CASSSLGTLATDTQYF
TRBV4-3 CASSQGRSSYEQYF
TRBV7-2 CASSLAVLRGSTEAFF
TRBV14 CASSQVGGGANEQFF
TRBV13 CASSLEGSSDYGYTF
TRBV9 CASSVGDPGLAVSEQYF
TRBV5-4 CASSSSHRVNIQYF
TRBV7-4 CASEDRGEPMNTEAFF
TRBV7-2 CASSMLGPEAFF
TRBV30 CAWSKKGLSGNTIYF
TRBV6-6 CASGHAGLRTEAFF
TRBV5-4 CASSTDSLTPYEQYF
TRBV7-9 CALRAGSGANVLTF
TRBV7-9 CASSPLTSGGAKNIQYF
TRBV9 CASSVEGLSGNTIYF
TRBV29-1 CSVEDQRLEGYTF
TRBV7-9 CASSWSDYEQYF
TRBV9 CASSGDRGQASYNSPLHF
TRBV7-9 CASSFSPGTSADTQYF
TRBV28 CASSSLRGRRETQYF
TRBV4-3 CASSQPGHSTGELFF
TRBV7-2 CASSLSGQVHSGANVLTF
TRBV2 CASTLKGLPGFSPLHF
TRBV28 CASRLTDTEAFF
TRBV20-1 CSAREGDGHTF
TRBV4-1 CASSPLKGGVYLMNTEAFF
TRBV28 CASSFLQDKGNEQFF
TRBV28 CASSFGCQENTGNTIYF
TRBV5-1 CASSLGRTLVPGELFF
TRBV29-1 CSVGGTGYEAFF
TRBV11-2 CASSMRPGGSSYEQYF
TRBV19 CASKGQPVDGYTF
TRBV7-9 CASSPGGEQFF
TRBV7-9 CASSLPPGNGGNTIYF